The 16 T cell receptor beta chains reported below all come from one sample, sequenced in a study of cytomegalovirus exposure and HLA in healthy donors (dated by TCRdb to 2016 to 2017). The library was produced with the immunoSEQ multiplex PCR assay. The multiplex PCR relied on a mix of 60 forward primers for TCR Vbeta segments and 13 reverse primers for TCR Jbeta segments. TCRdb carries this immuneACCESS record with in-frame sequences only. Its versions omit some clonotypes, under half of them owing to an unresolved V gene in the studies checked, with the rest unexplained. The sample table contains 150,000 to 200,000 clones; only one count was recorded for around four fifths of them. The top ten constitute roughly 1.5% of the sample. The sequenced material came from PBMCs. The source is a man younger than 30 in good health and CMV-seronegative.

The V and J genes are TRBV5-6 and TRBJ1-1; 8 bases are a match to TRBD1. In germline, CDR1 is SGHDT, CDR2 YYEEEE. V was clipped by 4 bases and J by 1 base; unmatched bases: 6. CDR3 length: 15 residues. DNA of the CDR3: TGTGCCAGCAGCAAAGAGACAGGGGAGAACACTGAAGCTTTCTTT. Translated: CASSKETGENTEAFF.

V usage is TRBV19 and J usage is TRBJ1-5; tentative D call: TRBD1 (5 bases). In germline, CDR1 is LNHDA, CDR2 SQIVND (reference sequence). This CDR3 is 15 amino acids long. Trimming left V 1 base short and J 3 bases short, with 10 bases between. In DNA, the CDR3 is TGTGCCAGTAGTATAGGTTACAGGCTCAATCAGCCCCAGCATTTT. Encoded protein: CASSIGYRLNQPQHF. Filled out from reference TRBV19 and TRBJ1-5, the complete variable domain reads DGGITQSPKYLFRKEGQNVTLSCEQNLNHDAMYWYRQDPGQGLRLIYYSQIVNDFQKGDIAEGYSVSREKKESFPLTVTSAQKNPTAFYLCASSIGYRLNQPQHFGDGTRLSIL.

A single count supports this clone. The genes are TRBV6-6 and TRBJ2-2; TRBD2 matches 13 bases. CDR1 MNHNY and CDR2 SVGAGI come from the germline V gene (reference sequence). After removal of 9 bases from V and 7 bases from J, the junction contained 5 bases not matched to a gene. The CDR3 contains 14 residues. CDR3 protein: CASRTSGSFGELFF. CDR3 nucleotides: TGTGCCAGTAGGACTAGCGGGAGTTTCGGGGAGCTGTTTTTT.

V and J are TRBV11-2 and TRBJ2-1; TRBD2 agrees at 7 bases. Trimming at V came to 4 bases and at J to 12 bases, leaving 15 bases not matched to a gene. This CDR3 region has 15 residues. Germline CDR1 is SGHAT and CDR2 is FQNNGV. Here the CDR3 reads CASSYPPGGSVTQFF. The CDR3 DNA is TGTGCCAGCAGCTACCCCCCGGGCGGGAGCGTCACGCAGTTCTTC.

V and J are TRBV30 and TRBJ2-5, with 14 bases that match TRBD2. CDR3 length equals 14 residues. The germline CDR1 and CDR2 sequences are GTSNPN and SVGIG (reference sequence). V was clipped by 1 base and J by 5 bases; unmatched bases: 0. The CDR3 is CAWSGLAGGETQYF. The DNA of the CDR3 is TGTGCCTGGAGTGGACTAGCGGGGGGGGAGACCCAGTACTTC.

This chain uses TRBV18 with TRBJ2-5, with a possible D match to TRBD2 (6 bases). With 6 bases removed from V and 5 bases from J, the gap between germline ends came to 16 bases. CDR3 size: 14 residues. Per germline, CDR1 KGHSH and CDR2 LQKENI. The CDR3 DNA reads TGTGCCAGCTCCTCCGGGGTAGCGGTGGAGACCCAGTACTTC. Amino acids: CASSSGVAVETQYF.

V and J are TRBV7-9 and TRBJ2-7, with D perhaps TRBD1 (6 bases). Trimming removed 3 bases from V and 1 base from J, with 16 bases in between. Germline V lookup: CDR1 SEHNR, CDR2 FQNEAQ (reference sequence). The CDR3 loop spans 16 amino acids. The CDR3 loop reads CASSFGQGPGSYEQYF. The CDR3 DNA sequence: TGTGCCAGCAGCTTCGGCCAGGGGCCGGGGTCCTACGAGCAGTACTTC.

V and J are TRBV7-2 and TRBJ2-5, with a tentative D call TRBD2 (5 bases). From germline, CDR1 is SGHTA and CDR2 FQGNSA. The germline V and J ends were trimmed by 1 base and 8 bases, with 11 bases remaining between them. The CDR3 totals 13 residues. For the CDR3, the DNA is TGTGCCAGCAGCTTAGATAATGAGGGAACCCAGTACTTC. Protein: CASSLDNEGTQYF.

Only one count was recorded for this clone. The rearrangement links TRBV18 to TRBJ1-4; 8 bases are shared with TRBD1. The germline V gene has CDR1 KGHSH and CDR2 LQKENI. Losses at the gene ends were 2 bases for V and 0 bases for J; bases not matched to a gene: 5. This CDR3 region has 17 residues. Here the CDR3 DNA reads TGTGCCAGCTCACCAGTAGGACAGGGCTCAACTAATGAAAAACTGTTTTTT. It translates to CASSPVGQGSTNEKLFF.

CDR3: CAIQRTGGSPLHF. CDR3 sequence (DNA): TGTGCCATTCAACGGACAGGGGGATCACCCCTCCACTTT. The chain recombines TRBV19 with TRBJ1-6, with TRBD1 identical over 10 bases. The CDR3 totals 13 residues. Trimming removed 10 bases from V and 10 bases from J; junction bases left unmatched: 7. Germline CDR1 is LNHDA and CDR2 is SQIVND (reference sequence).

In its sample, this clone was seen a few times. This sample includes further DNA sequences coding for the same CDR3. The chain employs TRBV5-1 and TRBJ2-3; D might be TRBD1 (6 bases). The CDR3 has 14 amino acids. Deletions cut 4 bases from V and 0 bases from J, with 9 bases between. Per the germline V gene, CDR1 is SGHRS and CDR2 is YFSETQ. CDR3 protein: CASSLDRSTDTQYF. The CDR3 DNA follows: TGCGCCAGCAGCCTGGACAGAAGCACAGATACGCAGTATTTT.

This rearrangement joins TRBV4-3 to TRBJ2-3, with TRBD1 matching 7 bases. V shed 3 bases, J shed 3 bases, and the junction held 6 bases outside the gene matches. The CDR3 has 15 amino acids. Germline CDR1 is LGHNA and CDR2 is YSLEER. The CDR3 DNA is TGCGCCAGCAGCCAGGACAGGTTAGCTACAGATACGCAGTATTTT. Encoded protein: CASSQDRLATDTQYF.

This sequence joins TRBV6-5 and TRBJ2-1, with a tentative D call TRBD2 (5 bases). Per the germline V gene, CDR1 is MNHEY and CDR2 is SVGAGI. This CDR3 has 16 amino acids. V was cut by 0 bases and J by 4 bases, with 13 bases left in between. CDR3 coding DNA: TGTGCCAGCAGTTACTCTACTAGGAAGGGATACAATGAGCAGTTCTTC. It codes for CASSYSTRKGYNEQFF.

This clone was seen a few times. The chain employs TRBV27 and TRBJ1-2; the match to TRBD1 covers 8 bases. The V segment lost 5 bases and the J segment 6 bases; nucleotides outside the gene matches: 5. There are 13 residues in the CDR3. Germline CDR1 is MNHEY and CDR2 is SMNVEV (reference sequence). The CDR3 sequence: CASSTQGVNGYTF. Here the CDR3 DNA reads TGTGCCAGCAGTACACAGGGGGTAAATGGCTACACCTTC.

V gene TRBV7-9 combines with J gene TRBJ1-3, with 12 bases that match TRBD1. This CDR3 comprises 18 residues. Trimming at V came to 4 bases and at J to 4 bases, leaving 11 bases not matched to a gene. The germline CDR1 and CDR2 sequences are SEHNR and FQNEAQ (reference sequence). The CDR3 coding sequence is TGTGCCAGCAGCTCGAACCGGGACAGGGGGCATCGAGGAAACACCATATATTTT. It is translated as CASSSNRDRGHRGNTIYF.

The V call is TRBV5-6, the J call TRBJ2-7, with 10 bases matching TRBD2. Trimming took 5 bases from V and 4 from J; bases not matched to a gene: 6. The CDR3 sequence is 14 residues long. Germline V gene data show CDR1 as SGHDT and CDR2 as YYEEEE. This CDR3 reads CASSSGLAEYEQYF. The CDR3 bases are TGTGCCAGCAGTTCCGGACTAGCGGAATACGAGCAGTACTTC.